The sequence of this T cell receptor (beta chain) was determined in a study of metastatic and nonmetastatic thyroid tumors (dated by TCRdb to the early 2020s). Context from the whole study: The researchers compared repertoires between peripheral blood samples and tumor or nodule tissue samples from patients with malignant or benign thyroid disease. General findings and caveats noted by the study authors: In both blood and tumor samples, malignant tumors were reported to have significantly higher TCR beta diversity than benign nodules.

No patient had received any treatment before thyroid surgery. The study retrospectively analysed patient clinical samples collected from the early 2010s to the late 2010s using T-cell receptor beta sequencing. Inclusive of the bounding cysteine and phenylalanine, the CDR3 is 17 residues long. This entry keeps only the CDR3 DNA: 51 bases, framed from base 1. Deletion took 6 bases off V and 7 bases off J, with a span of 24 bases between the germline ends. Library preparation used PCR. This sample was sequenced with an Illumina HiSeq 4000. The TCR beta-chain CDR3 region of each patient was profiled by high-throughput sequencing. The authors' analysis ran thus. CDR3 differences across clinicopathological groups were used to build a classifier for discriminating distant-metastatic papillary thyroid cancer patients. The Shannon index was used to assess repertoire diversity, and the Morisita-Horn index was used to assess tumor-blood repertoire similarity. TCRdb passed the public sequencing reads through fastp at Q25 and MiXCR, retaining productive beta sequences. Clone size and V and J calls follow TCRdb, not the original study. In this sample the table shows some 15,000 clones, roughly 4% of which occur a single time. Less than 25% of the sample rests with the top ten.

This clone is medium-sized (0.01 to 0.1%) in terms of sample share. Its antigen is currently not known. It has no much larger one-base neighbor in the sample; base qualities were not kept. The chain was built from TRBV12-3 or TRBV12-4 and TRBJ1-4, with TRBD1 perhaps the D gene, on 6 matching bases. This clonotype originated in a female donor with papillary thyroid cancer or a benign thyroid nodule (not recorded which). Some clones in this sample may be carry-over from other donors' samples. Input material: tumor tissue. The sequenced DNA is TGTGCCAGCAGCCTATCAGGGCTCGGACAGTCTCGTGAAAAACTGTTTTTT. Its protein reads: CASSLSGLGQSREKLFF.